This TCR beta chain was recorded in a study of cytomegalovirus exposure and HLA in healthy donors. Details on this clone: Its specificity is not known.

Clones were sequenced by immunoSEQ multiplex PCR, and TCRdb holds only the in-frame ones, with some missing. The table records about 160,000 clones, roughly 90% of them present only once. The study's findings and limits: Cytomegalovirus-associated TCR beta chains were listed, numbering more than 150. The TCR clusters that emerged in the first cohort tended, a later analysis found, to co-occur in the approximately 130 validation repertoires.

The sequencing input was PBMCs. The receptor was isolated from a woman under 30 in good health and CMV-seropositive.

The CDR3 region is CASSLVVSGVDTQYF. In DNA form, the CDR3 reads TGCGCCAGCAGCTTGGTCGTATCAGGGGTAGATACGCAGTATTTT. This chain uses TRBV5-1 with TRBJ2-3, with D perhaps TRBD1 (6 bases). Germline-derived CDR1 and CDR2 are SGHRS and YFSETQ. Trimming left V 0 bases short and J 5 bases short, with 13 bases between. The CDR3 loop spans 15 amino acids. Using reference TRBV5-1 and TRBJ2-3 for the parts outside the CDR3, the full variable domain is KAGVTQTPRYLIKTRGQQVTLSCSPISGHRSVSWYQQTPGQGLQFLFEYFSETQRNKGNFPGRFSGRQFSNSRSEMNVSTLELGDSALYLCASSLVVSGVDTQYFGPGTRLTVL.